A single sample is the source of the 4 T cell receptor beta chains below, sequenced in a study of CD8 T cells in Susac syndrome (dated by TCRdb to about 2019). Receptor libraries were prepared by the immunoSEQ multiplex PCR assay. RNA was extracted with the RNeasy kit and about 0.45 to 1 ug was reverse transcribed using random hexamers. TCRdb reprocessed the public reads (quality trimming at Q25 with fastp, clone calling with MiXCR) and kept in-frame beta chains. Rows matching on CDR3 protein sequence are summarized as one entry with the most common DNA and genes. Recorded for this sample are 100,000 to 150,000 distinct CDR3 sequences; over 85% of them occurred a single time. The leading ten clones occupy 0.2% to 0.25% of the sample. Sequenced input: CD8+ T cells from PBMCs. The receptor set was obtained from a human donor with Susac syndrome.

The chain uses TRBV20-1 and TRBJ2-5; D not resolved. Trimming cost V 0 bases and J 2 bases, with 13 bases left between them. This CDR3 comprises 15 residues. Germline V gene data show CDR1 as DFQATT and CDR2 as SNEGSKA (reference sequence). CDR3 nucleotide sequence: TGCAGTGCTAGAGATTTGACTGTAAAGCAAGAGACCCAGTACTTC. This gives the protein CSARDLTVKQETQYF.

The CDR3 loop is CASRSWRETYEQYF. The CDR3, as DNA: TGTGCCAGCAGGTCTTGGAGGGAAACATACGAGCAGTACTTC. The V gene is TRBV7-9, the J gene TRBJ2-7; possible D gene TRBD2, 6 bases. From germline, CDR1 is SEHNR and CDR2 FQNEAQ (reference sequence). Trimming pared 6 bases from V and 4 bases from J, leaving 16 bases between. This CDR3 comprises 14 residues.

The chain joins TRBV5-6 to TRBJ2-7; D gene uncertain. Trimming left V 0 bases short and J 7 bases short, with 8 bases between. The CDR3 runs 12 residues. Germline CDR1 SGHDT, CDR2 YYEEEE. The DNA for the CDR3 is TGTGCCAGCAGCTTGGAATCCTCAGAGCAGTACTTC. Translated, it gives CASSLESSEQYF.

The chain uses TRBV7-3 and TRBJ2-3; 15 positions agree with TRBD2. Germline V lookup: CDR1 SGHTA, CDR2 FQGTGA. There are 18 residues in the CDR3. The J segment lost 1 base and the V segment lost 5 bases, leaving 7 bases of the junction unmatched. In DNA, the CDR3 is TGTGCCAGCAGCCCAGGGACTAGCGGGGGGCGTGGCACAGATACGCAGTATTTT. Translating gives CASSPGTSGGRGTDTQYF. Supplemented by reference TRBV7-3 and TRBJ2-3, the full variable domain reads GAGVSQTPSNKVTEKGKYVELRCDPISGHTALYWYRQSLGQGPEFLIYFQGTGAADDSGLPNDRFFAVRPEGSVSTLKIQRTERGDSAVYLCASSPGTSGGRGTDTQYFGPGTRLTVL.